The rows below give T cell receptor beta chains drawn from one sample of a study of T-cell reconstitution after alpha-beta-depleted transplantation in children. TCRdb reprocessed the PCR reads with MiXCR, giving one entry per CDR3 protein. The table lists around 370,000 distinct CDR3 sequences, 10% to 13% of them singletons, with roughly 2.5% in the top ten. Specimen: PBMCs from the stem cell graft donor, collected from the stem cell graft. The receptors originated from a human donor who donated a stem cell graft to a child with acute lymphoblastic leukemia. Each CDR3 is given with its conserved first and last residue. A D gene is named only where the DNA matches it firmly. Clone size is shown for a subset of rows, as once, few, many or a class of expanded clone.

CDR3 protein: CASSTQTGEQETQYF
CDR3 DNA: TGTGCCAGCAGCACCCAGACAGGGGAGCAAGAGACCCAGTACTTC
D gene: TRBD1
clone size: -
V gene: TRBV7-2
J gene: TRBJ2-5

CDR3 protein: CSVDQGDNEQFF
CDR3 DNA: TGCAGCGTTGACCAGGGGGACAATGAGCAGTTCTTC
D gene: TRBD1
clone size: -
V gene: TRBV29-1
J gene: TRBJ2-1

CDR3 protein: CASSLVATSTDTQYF
CDR3 DNA: TGTGCCAGCAGCTTAGTGGCGACTAGCACAGATACGCAGTATTTT
D gene: -
clone size: -
V gene: TRBV7-6
J gene: TRBJ2-3

CDR3 protein: CASTRSSGQGIETQYF
CDR3 DNA: TGTGCCAGCACCCGATCCTCCGGACAGGGGATCGAGACCCAGTACTTC
D gene: TRBD1
clone size: -
V gene: TRBV9
J gene: TRBJ2-5

CDR3 protein: CASSHGGGSEAFF
CDR3 DNA: TGTGCCAGCAGCCACGGGGGGGGGAGTGAAGCTTTCTTT
D gene: -
clone size: few
V gene: TRBV7-3
J gene: TRBJ1-1

CDR3 protein: CASSPLKGVGNTEAFF
CDR3 DNA: TGTGCCAGCAGCCCCTTGAAGGGGGTGGGGAACACTGAAGCTTTCTTT
D gene: -
clone size: many
V gene: TRBV6-5
J gene: TRBJ1-1

CDR3 protein: CASRNYEGPDQETQYF
CDR3 DNA: TGCGCCAGCCGAAATTACGAGGGGCCAGACCAAGAGACCCAGTACTTC
D gene: -
clone size: many
V gene: TRBV4-1
J gene: TRBJ2-5

CDR3 protein: CASSLALGFHEQYF
CDR3 DNA: TGTGCCAGCAGCTTAGCTCTAGGGTTCCACGAGCAGTACTTC
D gene: -
clone size: few
V gene: TRBV7-2
J gene: TRBJ2-7

CDR3 protein: CASSHPGRDTQYF
CDR3 DNA: TGCGCCAGCAGCCATCCAGGGAGGGATACGCAGTATTTT
D gene: -
clone size: many
V gene: TRBV4-3
J gene: TRBJ2-3

CDR3 protein: CASREGAATGELFF
CDR3 DNA: TGTGCCAGCAGAGAGGGGGCCGCCACCGGGGAGCTGTTTTTT
D gene: TRBD1
clone size: -
V gene: TRBV7-3
J gene: TRBJ2-2

CDR3 protein: CASSLSVPGGSYEQYF
CDR3 DNA: TGTGCCAGCAGTTTATCGGTCCCGGGAGGCTCCTACGAGCAGTACTTC
D gene: TRBD2
clone size: many
V gene: TRBV27
J gene: TRBJ2-7

CDR3 protein: CASSTRSSGRDNEQFF
CDR3 DNA: TGTGCCAGCAGTACCCGGTCTAGCGGGAGGGACAATGAGCAGTTCTTC
D gene: TRBD2
clone size: -
V gene: TRBV12-3/TRBV12-4
J gene: TRBJ2-1

CDR3 protein: CASSLNSGSTYEQYF
CDR3 DNA: TGTGCCAGCAGTCTTAACTCGGGATCCACCTACGAGCAGTACTTC
D gene: -
clone size: few
V gene: TRBV3-1
J gene: TRBJ2-7

CDR3 protein: CASSLRLAGGDTQYF
CDR3 DNA: TGTGCCAGCAGCCTACGACTAGCGGGAGGCGATACGCAGTATTTT
D gene: TRBD2
clone size: -
V gene: TRBV5-6
J gene: TRBJ2-3

CDR3 protein: CAIRPDRAGAETQYF
CDR3 DNA: TGTGCCATCAGACCGGACAGGGCGGGCGCGGAGACCCAGTACTTC
D gene: TRBD1
clone size: many
V gene: TRBV10-3
J gene: TRBJ2-5

CDR3 protein: CASSLLGLNEQFF
CDR3 DNA: TGTGCCAGCAGTTTATTAGGTCTCAATGAGCAGTTCTTC
D gene: -
clone size: few
V gene: TRBV27
J gene: TRBJ2-1

CDR3 protein: CASSPTGGMETQYF
CDR3 DNA: TGTGCCAGCAGTCCTACAGGGGGCATGGAGACCCAGTACTTC
D gene: TRBD1
clone size: few
V gene: TRBV12-3/TRBV12-4
J gene: TRBJ2-5

CDR3 protein: CSARTRLDEQYF
CDR3 DNA: TGCAGTGCTAGGACTAGGCTCGACGAGCAGTACTTC
D gene: -
clone size: few
V gene: TRBV20-1
J gene: TRBJ2-7

CDR3 protein: CASSVEQGFSYNEQFF
CDR3 DNA: TGTGCCAGCAGCGTAGAGCAGGGGTTTTCCTACAATGAGCAGTTCTTC
D gene: -
clone size: -
V gene: TRBV9
J gene: TRBJ2-1

CDR3 protein: CASSFSGRVSDTHYF
CDR3 DNA: TGTGCCAGCAGCTTCAGCGGGAGGGTCTCAGATACGCATTATTTT
D gene: TRBD2
clone size: -
V gene: TRBV11-3
J gene: TRBJ2-3

CDR3 protein: CASSAGVPAEAFF
CDR3 DNA: TGCGCCAGCAGCGCGGGCGTCCCGGCTGAAGCTTTCTTT
D gene: -
clone size: many
V gene: TRBV4-3
J gene: TRBJ1-1

CDR3 protein: CASSKEGLAVSNEQFF
CDR3 DNA: TGTGCCAGCAGCAAGGAGGGGCTAGCGGTTTCCAATGAGCAGTTCTTC
D gene: TRBD2
clone size: -
V gene: TRBV11-3
J gene: TRBJ2-1

CDR3 protein: CASSFQYSHNEQFF
CDR3 DNA: TGTGCCAGCAGTTTTCAGTACAGCCACAATGAGCAGTTCTTC
D gene: -
clone size: -
V gene: TRBV12-3/TRBV12-4
J gene: TRBJ2-1

CDR3 protein: CASSPSGSRLGNEQFF
CDR3 DNA: TGTGCCAGCAGCCCTAGCGGGAGTAGGTTGGGCAATGAGCAGTTCTTC
D gene: TRBD2
clone size: -
V gene: TRBV27
J gene: TRBJ2-1

CDR3 protein: CASNFLAEETQYF
CDR3 DNA: TGTGCCAGCAACTTCCTAGCAGAAGAGACCCAGTACTTC
D gene: -
clone size: -
V gene: TRBV2
J gene: TRBJ2-5

CDR3 protein: CATSDRGRITGELFF
CDR3 DNA: TGTGCCACCAGTGATAGAGGCAGGATCACCGGGGAGCTGTTTTTT
D gene: -
clone size: -
V gene: TRBV24-1
J gene: TRBJ2-2

CDR3 protein: CSAANTTWRFSRGQPQHF
CDR3 DNA: TGCAGTGCTGCCAATACCACCTGGCGATTCAGTCGAGGTCAGCCCCAGCATTTT
D gene: -
clone size: -
V gene: TRBV20-1
J gene: TRBJ1-5

CDR3 protein: CSASLGGRSYEQYF
CDR3 DNA: TGCAGTGCATCCTTAGGTGGGCGGAGCTACGAGCAGTACTTC
D gene: -
clone size: few
V gene: TRBV20-1
J gene: TRBJ2-7

CDR3 protein: CASSLDQWGQKDNEQFF
CDR3 DNA: TGTGCCAGCAGCTTAGATCAGTGGGGACAGAAAGACAATGAGCAGTTCTTC
D gene: TRBD1
clone size: -
V gene: TRBV11-2
J gene: TRBJ2-1

CDR3 protein: CASSPTEGQVPPQHF
CDR3 DNA: TGTGCCAGCAGTCCTACGGAGGGGCAGGTGCCGCCCCAGCATTTT
D gene: -
clone size: -
V gene: TRBV12-3/TRBV12-4
J gene: TRBJ1-5

CDR3 protein: CASSQPINTGELFF
CDR3 DNA: TGTGCCAGCAGCCAACCGATCAACACCGGGGAGCTGTTTTTT
D gene: -
clone size: few
V gene: TRBV3-1
J gene: TRBJ2-2

CDR3 protein: CASSLVGTQPVSTEAFF
CDR3 DNA: TGCGCCAGCAGCTTGGTTGGGACACAACCGGTGTCCACTGAAGCTTTCTTT
D gene: -
clone size: -
V gene: TRBV5-1
J gene: TRBJ1-1

CDR3 protein: CASSRTGSDGYTF
CDR3 DNA: TGCGCCAGCAGTCGGACAGGGAGCGATGGCTACACCTTC
D gene: TRBD1
clone size: few
V gene: TRBV4-1
J gene: TRBJ1-2

CDR3 protein: CSARDYSGTYEQYF
CDR3 DNA: TGCAGTGCTAGAGATTATAGCGGGACCTACGAGCAGTACTTC
D gene: TRBD2
clone size: many
V gene: TRBV20-1
J gene: TRBJ2-7

CDR3 protein: CASSPAGRETQYF
CDR3 DNA: TGTGCCAGCTCACCAGCAGGGAGAGAGACCCAGTACTTC
D gene: -
clone size: -
V gene: TRBV18
J gene: TRBJ2-5

CDR3 protein: CASSLGAMVDQETQYF
CDR3 DNA: TGCGCCAGCAGCTTGGGGGCGATGGTCGACCAAGAGACCCAGTACTTC
D gene: -
clone size: few
V gene: TRBV5-1
J gene: TRBJ2-5

CDR3 protein: CSARDVSGRGDTEAFF
CDR3 DNA: TGCAGTGCTAGAGATGTTAGTGGCAGGGGGGACACTGAAGCTTTCTTT
D gene: TRBD1
clone size: many
V gene: TRBV20-1
J gene: TRBJ1-1

CDR3 protein: CATSSRGLRETQYF
CDR3 DNA: TGTGCCACCAGCAGTCGGGGCCTCAGGGAGACCCAGTACTTC
D gene: -
clone size: once
V gene: TRBV15
J gene: TRBJ2-5

CDR3 protein: CSATSGQGEINEKLFF
CDR3 DNA: TGCAGTGCCACCTCCGGACAGGGAGAGATTAATGAAAAACTGTTTTTT
D gene: TRBD1
clone size: few
V gene: TRBV20-1
J gene: TRBJ1-4

CDR3 protein: CSARDLGHIHNEQFF
CDR3 DNA: TGCAGTGCTAGAGATTTGGGACACATACACAATGAGCAGTTCTTC
D gene: -
clone size: -
V gene: TRBV20-1
J gene: TRBJ2-1

CDR3 protein: CSARRLAGDRYNEQFF
CDR3 DNA: TGCAGTGCACGGAGACTAGCGGGAGACCGGTACAATGAGCAGTTCTTC
D gene: TRBD2
clone size: few
V gene: TRBV20-1
J gene: TRBJ2-1